This TCR beta chain came from a study of CD8+ T cells in alopecia areata. Study-level background: Treated patients swallowed 5 to 10 mg of oral tofacitinib twice daily. Tofacitinib dosing lasted 6 to 18 months, which was then followed by 6 months off drug.

Trimming took 10 bases from V and 10 from J; bases not matched to a gene: 26. There are 18 residues in the CDR3. It was cDNA, reverse transcribed from extracted RNA, that served as the sequencing template. Generated by immunoSEQ multiplex PCR, the TCRdb table keeps only in-frame clones and is missing some. Of approximately 180,000 clones listed, under 80% are singletons. Regarding treatment: oral pan-JAK inhibitor, 5-10 mg twice daily. A few counts support this clone. What it recognizes is unknown. Study observations and caveats: Scalp samples also yield sequences of resident alphabeta T cells from normal skin.

The rearrangement joins TRBV23-1 to TRBJ2-1; 9 bases line up with TRBD1. TRBV23-1 is sorted into the ORF group, with uncertain function. The sequence came from a human donor with alopecia areata. This specimen was CD4+ T cells sorted from blood, taken at roughly week 49, from a patient treated with tofacitinib. CDR3 coding DNA: TGCGCCACCTCTCCCCCCCACAGGGGGCGACCGGATTGCTGGGAGCAGTTCTTC. Translating it yields CATSPPHRGRPDCWEQFF.